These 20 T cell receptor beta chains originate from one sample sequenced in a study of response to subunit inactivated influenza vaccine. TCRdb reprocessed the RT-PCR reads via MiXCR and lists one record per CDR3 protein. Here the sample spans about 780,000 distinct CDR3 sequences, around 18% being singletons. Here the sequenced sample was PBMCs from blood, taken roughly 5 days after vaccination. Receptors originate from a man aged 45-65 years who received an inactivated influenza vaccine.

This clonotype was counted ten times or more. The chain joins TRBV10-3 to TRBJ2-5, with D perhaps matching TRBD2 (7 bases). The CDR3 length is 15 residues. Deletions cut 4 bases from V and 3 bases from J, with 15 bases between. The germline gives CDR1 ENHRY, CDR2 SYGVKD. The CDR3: CAISAAGAAKETQYF. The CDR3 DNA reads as TGTGCCATCAGTGCGGCGGGGGCTGCTAAAGAGACCCAGTACTTC.

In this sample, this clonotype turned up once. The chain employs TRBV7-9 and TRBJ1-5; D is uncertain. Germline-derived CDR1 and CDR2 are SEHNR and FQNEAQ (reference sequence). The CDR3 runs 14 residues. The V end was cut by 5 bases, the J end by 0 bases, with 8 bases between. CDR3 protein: CASSPIFSNQPQHF. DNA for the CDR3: TGTGCCAGCAGCCCAATCTTTAGCAATCAGCCCCAGCATTTT.

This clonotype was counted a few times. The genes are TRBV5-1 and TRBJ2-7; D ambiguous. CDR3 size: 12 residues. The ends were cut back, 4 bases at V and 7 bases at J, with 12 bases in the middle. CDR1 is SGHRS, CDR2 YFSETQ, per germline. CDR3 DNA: TGCGCCAGCAGCACAGTAGGTCGGGAGCAGTACTTC. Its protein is CASSTVGREQYF.

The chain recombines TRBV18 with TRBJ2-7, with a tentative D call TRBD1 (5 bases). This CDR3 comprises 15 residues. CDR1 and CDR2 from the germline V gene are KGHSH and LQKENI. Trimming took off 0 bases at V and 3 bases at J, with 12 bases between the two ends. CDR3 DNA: TGTGCCAGCTCACCACCGATGGGGCAGGGCTACGAGCAGTACTTC. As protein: CASSPPMGQGYEQYF.

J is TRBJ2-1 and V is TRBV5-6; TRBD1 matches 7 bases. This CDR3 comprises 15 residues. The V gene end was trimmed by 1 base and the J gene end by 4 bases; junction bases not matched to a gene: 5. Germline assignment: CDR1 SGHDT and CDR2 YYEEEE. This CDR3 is CASSLRGQRYNEQFF. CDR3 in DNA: TGTGCCAGCAGCTTGAGGGGACAGCGATACAATGAGCAGTTCTTC. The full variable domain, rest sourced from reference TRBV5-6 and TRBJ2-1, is DAGVTQSPTHLIKTRGQQVTLRCSPKSGHDTVSWYQQALGQGPQFIFQYYEEEERQRGNFPDRFSGHQFPNYSSELNVNALLLGDSALYLCASSLRGQRYNEQFFGPGTRLTVL.

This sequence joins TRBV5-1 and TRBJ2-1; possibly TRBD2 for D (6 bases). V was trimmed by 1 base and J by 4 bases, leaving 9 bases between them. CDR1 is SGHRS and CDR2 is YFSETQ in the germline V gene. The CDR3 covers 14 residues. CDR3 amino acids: CASSLMGGYNEQFF. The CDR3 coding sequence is TGCGCCAGCAGCTTGATGGGGGGTTACAATGAGCAGTTCTTC. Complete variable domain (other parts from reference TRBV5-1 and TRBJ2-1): KAGVTQTPRYLIKTRGQQVTLSCSPISGHRSVSWYQQTPGQGLQFLFEYFSETQRNKGNFPGRFSGRQFSNSRSEMNVSTLELGDSALYLCASSLMGGYNEQFFGPGTRLTVL.

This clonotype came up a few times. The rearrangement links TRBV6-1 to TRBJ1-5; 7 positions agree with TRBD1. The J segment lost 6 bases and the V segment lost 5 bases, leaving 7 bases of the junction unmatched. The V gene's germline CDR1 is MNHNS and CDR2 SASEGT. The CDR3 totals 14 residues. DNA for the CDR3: TGTGCCAGCAGTAGCGACAGGGAGAGTCAGCCCCAGCATTTT. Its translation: CASSSDRESQPQHF.

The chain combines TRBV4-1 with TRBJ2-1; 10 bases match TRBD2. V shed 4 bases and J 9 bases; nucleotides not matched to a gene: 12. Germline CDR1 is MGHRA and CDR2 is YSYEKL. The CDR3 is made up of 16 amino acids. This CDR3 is CASSLAGGTPGSEQFF. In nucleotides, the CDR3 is TGCGCCAGCAGCCTAGCGGGGGGAACGCCAGGGAGTGAGCAGTTCTTC.

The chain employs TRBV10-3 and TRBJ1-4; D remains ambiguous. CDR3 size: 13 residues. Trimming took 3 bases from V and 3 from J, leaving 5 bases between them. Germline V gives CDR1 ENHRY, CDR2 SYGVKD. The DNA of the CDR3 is TGTGCCATCAGTGATGGGCCTAATGAAAAACTGTTTTTT. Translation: CAISDGPNEKLFF.

The chain's CDR3 is CASSALGGLEAFF. The CDR3 DNA follows: TGTGCCAGCAGCGCACTTGGGGGACTTGAAGCTTTCTTT. The rearrangement links TRBV7-2 to TRBJ1-1, with D perhaps matching TRBD1 (5 bases). The germline V and J ends were trimmed by 5 bases and 7 bases, with 14 bases remaining between them. Germline assignment: CDR1 SGHTA and CDR2 FQGNSA. The CDR3 contains 13 residues.

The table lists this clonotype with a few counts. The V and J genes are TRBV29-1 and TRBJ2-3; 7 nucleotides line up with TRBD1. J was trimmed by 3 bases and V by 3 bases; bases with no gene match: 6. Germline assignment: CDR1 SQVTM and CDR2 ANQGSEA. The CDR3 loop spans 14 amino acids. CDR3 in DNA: TGCAGCGTTGATGGGGACAGCAATACAGATACGCAGTATTTT. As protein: CSVDGDSNTDTQYF.

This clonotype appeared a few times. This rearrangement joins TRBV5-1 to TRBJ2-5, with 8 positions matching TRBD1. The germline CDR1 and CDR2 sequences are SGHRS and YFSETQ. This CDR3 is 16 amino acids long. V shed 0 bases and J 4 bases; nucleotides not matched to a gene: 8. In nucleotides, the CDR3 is TGCGCCAGCAGCTTGGGACAGGGGTCACGAGGAGAGACCCAGTACTTC. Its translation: CASSLGQGSRGETQYF.

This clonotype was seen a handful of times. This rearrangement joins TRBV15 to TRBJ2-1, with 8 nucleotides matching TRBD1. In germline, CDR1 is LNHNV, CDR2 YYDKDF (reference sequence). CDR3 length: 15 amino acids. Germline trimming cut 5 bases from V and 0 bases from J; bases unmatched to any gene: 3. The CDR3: CATSLGQGSYNEQFF. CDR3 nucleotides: TGTGCCACCAGCCTTGGACAGGGCTCCTACAATGAGCAGTTCTTC.

CDR3 in amino acids: CASTLAGETQYF. CDR3 sequence (DNA): TGTGCCAGTACACTGGCCGGGGAGACCCAGTACTTC. This chain uses TRBV12-3 or TRBV12-4 with TRBJ2-5; D ambiguous. V was pared by 9 bases and J by 5 bases, with 13 bases between. The CDR3 runs to 12 residues.

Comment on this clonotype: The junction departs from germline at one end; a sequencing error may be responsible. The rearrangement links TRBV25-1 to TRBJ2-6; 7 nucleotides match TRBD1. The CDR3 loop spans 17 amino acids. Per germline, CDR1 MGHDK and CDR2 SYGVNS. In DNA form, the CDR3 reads TGTGCCAGCAGAGAAACGGGACAGTCCTCTGGGGCCAGCGTCCTGACTTTC. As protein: CASRETGQSSGASVLTF.

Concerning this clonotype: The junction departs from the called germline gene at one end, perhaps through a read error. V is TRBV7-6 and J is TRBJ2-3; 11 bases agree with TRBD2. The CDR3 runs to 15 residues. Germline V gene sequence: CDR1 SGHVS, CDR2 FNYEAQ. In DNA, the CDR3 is TGTGCCAGCAGCATAGCGGGAGGGCCGGCAGATACGCAGTATTTT. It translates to CASSIAGGPADTQYF.

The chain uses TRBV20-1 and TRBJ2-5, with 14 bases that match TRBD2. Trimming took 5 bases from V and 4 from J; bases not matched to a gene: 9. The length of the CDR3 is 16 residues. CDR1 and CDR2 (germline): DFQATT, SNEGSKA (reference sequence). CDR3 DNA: TGCAGTGCTGGAAGACTAGCGGGAGGGCCGGCAGAGACCCAGTACTTC. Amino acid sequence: CSAGRLAGGPAETQYF.

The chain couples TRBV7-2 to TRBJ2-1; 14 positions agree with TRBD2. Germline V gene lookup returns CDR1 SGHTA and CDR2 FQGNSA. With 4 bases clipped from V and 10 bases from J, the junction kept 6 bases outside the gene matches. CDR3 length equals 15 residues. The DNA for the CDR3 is TGTGCCAGCAGCTCGACTAGCGGGGGGGCCGGGGAGCAGTTCTTC. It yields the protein CASSSTSGGAGEQFF.

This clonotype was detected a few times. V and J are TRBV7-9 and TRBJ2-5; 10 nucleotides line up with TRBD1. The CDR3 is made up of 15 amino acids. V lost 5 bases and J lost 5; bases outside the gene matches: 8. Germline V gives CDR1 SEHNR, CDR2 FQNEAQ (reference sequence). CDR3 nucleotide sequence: TGTGCCAGCAGCAATTACGGGGACAGGGGTGAGACCCAGTACTTC. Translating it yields CASSNYGDRGETQYF.

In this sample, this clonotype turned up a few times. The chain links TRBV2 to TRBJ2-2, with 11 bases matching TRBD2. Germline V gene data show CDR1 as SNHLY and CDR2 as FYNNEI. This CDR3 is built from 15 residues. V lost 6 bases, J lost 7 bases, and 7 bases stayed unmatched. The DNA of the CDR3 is TGTGCCAGCAGGCCTAGCGGGAGGTCGATCGGGGAGCTGTTTTTT. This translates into CASRPSGRSIGELFF.